A few counts support the clone carrying this T cell receptor beta chain. The protocol was immunoSEQ multiplex PCR, while the TCRdb copy is restricted to in-frame clones and leaves out a portion. The sample lists 75,000 to 90,000 clones; about 90% were seen once. This sample is part of a study of blood T cell repertoires in COVID-19. The receptor's source is a human donor in a cohort sampled during active COVID-19. The material sequenced was peripheral blood.

CDR3 in amino acids: CSVELLGGYEQYF. CDR3 coding DNA: TGCAGCGTTGAACTGCTGGGGGGGTACGAGCAGTACTTC. The rearrangement uses TRBV29-1 and TRBJ2-7; 7 bases map to TRBD2. Germline V gene data show CDR1 as SQVTM and CDR2 as ANQGSEA. Unmatched junction bases numbered 5, after V lost 2 bases and J lost 4 bases. CDR3 size: 13 residues.